The entry below gives a single T cell receptor (beta chain) sequence along with its context. The antigen is undetermined. This sample was taken from a study of early T cells in non-severe SARS-CoV-2 infection. Study in general: Sequencing targeted bulk RNA from unsorted whole blood, leaving chains unpaired.

In germline, CDR1 is MNHEY, CDR2 SVGEGT. After removal of 5 bases from V and 5 bases from J, the junction contained 5 bases not matched to a gene. The CDR3 runs to 15 residues. Molecules of cDNA were individually given unique molecular identifiers that were attached to them. TCRdb re-called the 5' RACE reads through MiXCR, storing one row per CDR3 protein. In the table there are 65,000 to 90,000 distinct CDR3 sequences, roughly 12% of which are singletons. Points from the study as a whole: CD4 and private specificities were missed by VDJdb matching, which favored anti-spike CD8 responses.

This sequence joins TRBV6-2 or TRBV6-3 and TRBJ2-1; TRBD2 aligns across 11 bases. The TCR comes from an adult who was a healthcare worker with PCR-confirmed SARS-CoV-2 infection or an uninfected control (not recorded which). Sequenced material: whole blood. CDR3 region: CASSVGLAVDNEQFF. DNA of the CDR3: TGTGCCAGCAGTGTGGGACTAGCGGTAGACAATGAGCAGTTCTTC.